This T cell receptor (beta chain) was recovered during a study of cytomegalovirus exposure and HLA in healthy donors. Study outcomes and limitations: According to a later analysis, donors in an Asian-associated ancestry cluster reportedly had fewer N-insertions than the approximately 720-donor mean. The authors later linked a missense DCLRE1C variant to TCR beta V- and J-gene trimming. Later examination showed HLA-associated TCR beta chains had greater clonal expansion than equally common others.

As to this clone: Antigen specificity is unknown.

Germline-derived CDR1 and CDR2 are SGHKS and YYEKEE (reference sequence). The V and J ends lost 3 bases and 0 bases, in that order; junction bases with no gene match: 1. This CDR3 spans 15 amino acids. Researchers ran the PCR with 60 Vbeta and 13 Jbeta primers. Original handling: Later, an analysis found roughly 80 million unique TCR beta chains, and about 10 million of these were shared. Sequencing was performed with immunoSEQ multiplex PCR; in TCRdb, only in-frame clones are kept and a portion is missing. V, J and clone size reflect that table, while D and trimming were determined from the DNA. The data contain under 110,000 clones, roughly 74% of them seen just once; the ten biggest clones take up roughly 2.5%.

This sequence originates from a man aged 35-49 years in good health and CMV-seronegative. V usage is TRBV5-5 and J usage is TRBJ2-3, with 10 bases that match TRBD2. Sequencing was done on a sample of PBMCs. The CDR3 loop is CASSSTSGSTDTQYF. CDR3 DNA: TGTGCCAGCAGCTCGACTAGCGGGAGCACAGATACGCAGTATTTT.